Listed below are T cell receptor beta chains from one sample, sequenced in a study of cytomegalovirus exposure and HLA in healthy donors. Sequenced by immunoSEQ multiplex PCR; TCRdb stores in-frame clones only, minus some. The sample has roughly 120,000 clones; approximately 89% are singletons. What was sequenced was PBMCs. The receptors were sampled from a man between 18 and 29 years old in good health and CMV-seronegative. Each CDR3 is given with its conserved first and last residue. Fields, in order: J gene, V gene, D gene, CDR3 protein. A D gene is named only where the DNA matches it firmly.

TRBJ1-6 | TRBV7-2 | TRBD1 | CASSLSGTEDSPLHF
TRBJ1-6 | TRBV7-8 | TRBD1 | CASSFTGTGGDSPLHF
TRBJ1-6 | TRBV10-3 | - | CAISKKNPRRNSPLHF
TRBJ1-1 | TRBV28 | - | CASRSAGLSTEAFF
TRBJ2-7 | TRBV19 | - | CASSPTTAPFHEQYF
TRBJ2-7 | TRBV9 | - | CASSPRGDSPYEQYF
TRBJ1-1 | TRBV16 | - | CASSSSKNSAFF
TRBJ2-2 | TRBV5-1 | - | CASSLGSTGELFF
TRBJ2-7 | TRBV5-8 | TRBD1 | CASSPGTGGFYEQYF
TRBJ1-1 | TRBV9 | - | CASSVGGGTTEAFF
TRBJ1-3 | TRBV27 | - | CASSLDGTGNTIYF
TRBJ1-4 | TRBV25-1 | TRBD1 | CASSEWGRGSYEKLFF
TRBJ1-5 | TRBV30 | - | CAWSSVTGSNQPQHF
TRBJ1-5 | TRBV30 | - | CAWSEGGRNQPQHF
TRBJ2-1 | TRBV5-1 | TRBD2 | CASSPRTSERSSYNEQFF
TRBJ2-1 | TRBV2 | - | CASNRESKYNEQFF
TRBJ2-7 | TRBV28 | TRBD1 | CASSYFTGGSYEQYF
TRBJ1-5 | TRBV28 | TRBD1 | CASTKDRVIQPQHF
TRBJ1-1 | TRBV4-1 | - | CASSRLAGDTEAFF
TRBJ1-5 | TRBV7-9 | - | CASSPGDGPQHF
TRBJ2-2 | TRBV4-3 | - | CASSQDQGGGNFATGELFF
TRBJ2-1 | TRBV27 | TRBD2 | CASSLSGYYNEQFF
TRBJ1-5 | TRBV7-2 | - | CASSLARDGQPQHF
TRBJ1-2 | TRBV7-9 | - | CASSFVTATNYGYTF
TRBJ2-7 | TRBV20-1 | - | CSASPYLEQYF
TRBJ2-3 | TRBV27 | TRBD2 | CAPLGGGSADTQYF
TRBJ2-7 | TRBV7-6 | - | CASSLGFGDSGSYEQYF
TRBJ2-5 | TRBV5-1 | - | CASSYRGETQYF
TRBJ2-3 | TRBV5-1 | TRBD1 | CASSVRQGSDTQYF
TRBJ1-2 | TRBV29-1 | - | CSAGTSDSRPGYTF
TRBJ2-3 | TRBV9 | TRBD1 | CASSRDRRDTQYF
TRBJ1-5 | TRBV7-8 | TRBD1 | CASSLGAGTGGNQPQHF
TRBJ1-1 | TRBV6-5 | - | CASSYSSRGNTEAFF